Included here is one T cell receptor (beta chain) sequence, with context. Authors' data handling: Estimates of nucleated cell counts were drawn from the amplification of reference gene primers. Sequencing was performed with immunoSEQ multiplex PCR; in TCRdb, only in-frame clones are kept and a portion is missing. Clonal size and the V and J genes are those of that table, whereas D and trimming came from the DNA. The table includes around 100,000 clones, roughly 70% detected once. The data originate from a study of blood T cell repertoires in COVID-19. Study summary: Samples of COVID-19 (acute and convalescent) were obtained from the United States, Italy and Spain. The cDNA or gDNA used as material had been derived from T cells, B-cell-depleted T cells, or PBMCs.

V was trimmed by 2 bases and J by 5 bases, leaving 10 bases between them. The V gene's germline CDR1 is KGHSH and CDR2 LQKENI. This CDR3 is built from 13 residues. This receptor was obtained from a man in his sixties or seventies with COVID-19, enrolled during active disease. The sequenced sample was peripheral blood. The chain links TRBV18 to TRBJ2-7; D possibly corresponds to TRBD1 (5 bases). In nucleotides, the CDR3 is TGTGCCAGCTCACCAAGCAGGGTGCACGAGCAGTACTTC. The encoded protein is CASSPSRVHEQYF. The full variable domain, in which reference TRBV18 and TRBJ2-7 provide the parts outside the CDR3, is NAGVMQNPRHLVRRRGQEARLRCSPMKGHSHVYWYRQLPEEGLKFMVYLQKENIIDESGMPKERFSAEFPKEGPSILRIQQVVRGDSAAYFCASSPSRVHEQYFGPGTRLTVT.